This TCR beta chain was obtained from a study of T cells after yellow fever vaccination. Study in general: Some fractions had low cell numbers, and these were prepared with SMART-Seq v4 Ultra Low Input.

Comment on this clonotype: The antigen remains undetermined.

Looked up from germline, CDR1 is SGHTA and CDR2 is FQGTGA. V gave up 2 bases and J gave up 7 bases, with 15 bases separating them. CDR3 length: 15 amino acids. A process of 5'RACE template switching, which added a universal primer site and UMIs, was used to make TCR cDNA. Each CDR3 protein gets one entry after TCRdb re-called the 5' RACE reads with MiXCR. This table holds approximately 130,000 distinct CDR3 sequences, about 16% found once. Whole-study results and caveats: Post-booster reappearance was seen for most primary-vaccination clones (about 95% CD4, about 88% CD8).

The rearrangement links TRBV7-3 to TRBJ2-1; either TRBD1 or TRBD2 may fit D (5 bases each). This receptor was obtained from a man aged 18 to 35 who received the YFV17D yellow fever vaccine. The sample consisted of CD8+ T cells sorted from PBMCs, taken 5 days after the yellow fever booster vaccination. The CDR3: CASSLVSGAANEQFF. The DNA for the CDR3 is TGTGCCAGCAGCTTAGTGTCCGGGGCAGCTAATGAGCAGTTCTTC.